These T cell receptor beta chains were read from a single sample in a study of CD8 T cells in Susac syndrome. TCRdb fed the immunoSEQ multiplex PCR reads into MiXCR, producing one record per CDR3 protein. Here the sample spans about 120,000 distinct CDR3 sequences, 92% being singletons. Sequencing was performed on CD4+ T cells from PBMCs. The source is a human donor in good health. The conserved cysteine and the conserved F or W are not part of the CDR3 here. Some rows have no size entry. The others give once, few or many, or a class for an expanded clone.

clone size | J gene | V gene | CDR3 protein
. | TRBJ2-2 | TRBV14 | ASSHTTRINGELF
. | TRBJ2-1 | TRBV2 | ASSDSVVGNEQF
. | TRBJ2-3 | TRBV3-1 | ASSHGADTQY
. | TRBJ2-3 | TRBV13 | ASSGRTSGADTQY
. | TRBJ2-2 | TRBV29-1 | SVGGLAGVTGELF
. | TRBJ1-5 | TRBV6-2/TRBV6-3 | ASSGDRRQPQH
. | TRBJ2-1 | TRBV7-3 | ASRSSGNSYNEQF
once | TRBJ2-2 | TRBV6-6 | ASHLPAGELF
. | TRBJ1-5 | TRBV20-1 | SARPGANNQPQH
once | TRBJ2-5 | TRBV3-1 | ASSPISRQETQY
. | TRBJ2-5 | TRBV2 | ASLGSETQY
. | TRBJ1-2 | TRBV5-6 | ASPTTLGGYGYT
. | TRBJ2-2 | TRBV20-1 | SAQGLGVGELF
. | TRBJ2-5 | TRBV20-1 | SVKVGETQY
. | TRBJ2-1 | TRBV18 | ASAQRHKDEQF
. | TRBJ2-5 | TRBV7-9 | ASRPDRVEETQY
. | TRBJ2-5 | TRBV12-3/TRBV12-4 | ASRPTNTETQY
. | TRBJ1-5 | TRBV7-2 | ASSPPRSNQPHH
. | TRBJ2-1 | TRBV7-3 | ASSFSGTGGNEQF
. | TRBJ2-5 | TRBV11-1 | ASTKDGGEHQETQY
. | TRBJ1-1 | TRBV5-1 | ASSLGGHLNTEAF
once | TRBJ2-2 | TRBV19 | ASSITQPWDRRPGGELF
. | TRBJ2-7 | TRBV7-9 | ASSFSGGEQY
. | TRBJ2-7 | TRBV4-3 | ASSPSDSYEQY
. | TRBJ1-1 | TRBV7-2 | ASSLGGTGVNTEAF
. | TRBJ1-1 | TRBV29-1 | SVSGGGFYDSEAF
. | TRBJ2-5 | TRBV28 | ASSPQDKQETQY
. | TRBJ2-7 | TRBV3-1 | ASSQGFSVPYEQY
. | TRBJ1-2 | TRBV7-6 | ASSLSGTPISPYGYT